This T cell receptor (beta chain) was documented in a study of OX40 agonist ivuxolimab in advanced cancers. The CDR3 contains 15 residues. V lost 0 bases to trimming and J lost 1 base, with 11 bases between them. Germline V CDR1 and CDR2: SGHRS, YFSETQ. Assay: immunoSEQ multiplex PCR; the TCRdb copy retains only in-frame clones and omits some. The table records some 100,000 clones, under 90% of them present only once. The rearrangement joins TRBV5-1 to TRBJ2-7, with D unresolved. The TCR was taken from an adult with an advanced solid tumor such as melanoma, head and neck, liver or kidney cancer. The sample consisted of CD4+ or CD8+ T cells sorted from blood, taken in a trial of the OX40 agonist ivuxolimab. The CDR3 spells CASSLVPVESYEQYF. CDR3 nucleotides: TGCGCCAGCAGCTTGGTCCCGGTTGAATCCTACGAGCAGTACTTC.